The present T cell receptor (beta chain) was sequenced within a study of blood T cells in healthy people across ages. The length of the CDR3 is 16 residues. Germline lookup yields CDR1 SSHAT and CDR2 FNYEAQ (reference sequence). For this clonotype: Relative to the germline gene, one junction end is altered; a read error may explain this.

The authors ran a second PCR of 7 to 11 cycles using a sample-barcoded 5' primer and a J-beta primer mix. A template-switch adaptor that had 12 random nucleotides put a tag on each cDNA molecule. TCRdb redid the calling of the 5' RACE reads with MiXCR, one entry per CDR3 protein. The repertoire holds hundreds of thousands of distinct CDR3 sequences, with more than 45% as singletons. Sequenced sample: blood. The rearrangement joins TRBV7-7 to TRBJ2-1; 9 nucleotides match TRBD2. The receptor's source is a man aged 25-40 years in good health. The DNA of the CDR3 is TGTGCTAGCAGCTTACGTAGCGGGAGTCCCTACAATGAGCAGTTCTTC. This codes for CASSLRSGSPYNEQFF.